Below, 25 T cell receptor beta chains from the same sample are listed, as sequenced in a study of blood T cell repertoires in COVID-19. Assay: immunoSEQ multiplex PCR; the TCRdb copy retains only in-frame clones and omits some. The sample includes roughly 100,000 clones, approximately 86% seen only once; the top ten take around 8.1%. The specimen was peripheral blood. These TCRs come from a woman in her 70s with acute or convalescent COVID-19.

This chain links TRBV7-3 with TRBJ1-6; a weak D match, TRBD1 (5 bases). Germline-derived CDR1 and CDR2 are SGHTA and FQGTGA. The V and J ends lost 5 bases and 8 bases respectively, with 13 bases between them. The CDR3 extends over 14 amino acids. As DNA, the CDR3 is TGTGCCAGCAGCCAGCAAGGGGTAGATTCACCCCTCCACTTT. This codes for CASSQQGVDSPLHF.

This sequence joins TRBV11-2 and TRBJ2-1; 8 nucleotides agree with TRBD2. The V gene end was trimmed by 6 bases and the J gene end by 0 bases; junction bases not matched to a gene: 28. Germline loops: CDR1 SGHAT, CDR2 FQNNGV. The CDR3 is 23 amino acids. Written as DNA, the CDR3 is TGTGCCAGCAGTCTTCCCTCTAGCGGGCGGTCGTACTCCCCTAGTGGCTCCTACAATGAGCAGTTCTTC. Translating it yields CASSLPSSGRSYSPSGSYNEQFF.

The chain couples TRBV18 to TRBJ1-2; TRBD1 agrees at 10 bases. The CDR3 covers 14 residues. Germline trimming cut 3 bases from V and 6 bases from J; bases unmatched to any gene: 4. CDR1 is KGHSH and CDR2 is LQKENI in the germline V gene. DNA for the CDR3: TGTGCCAGCTCACCGGGGACAGGGGTAAATGGCTACACCTTC. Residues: CASSPGTGVNGYTF.

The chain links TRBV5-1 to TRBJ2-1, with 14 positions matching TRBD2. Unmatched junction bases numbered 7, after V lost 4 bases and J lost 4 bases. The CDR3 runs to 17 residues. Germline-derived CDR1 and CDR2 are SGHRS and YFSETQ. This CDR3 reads CASSPGTSGGFYNEQFF. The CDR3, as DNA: TGCGCCAGCAGCCCCGGGACTAGCGGGGGCTTTTACAATGAGCAGTTCTTC.

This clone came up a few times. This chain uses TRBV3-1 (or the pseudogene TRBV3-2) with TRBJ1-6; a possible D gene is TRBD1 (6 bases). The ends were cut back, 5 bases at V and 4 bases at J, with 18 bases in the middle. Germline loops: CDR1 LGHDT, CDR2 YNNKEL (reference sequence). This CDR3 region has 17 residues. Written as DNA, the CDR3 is TGTGCCAGCAGCAGGACGAGGACAGTCCTTTATAATTCACCCCTCCACTTT. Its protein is CASSRTRTVLYNSPLHF.

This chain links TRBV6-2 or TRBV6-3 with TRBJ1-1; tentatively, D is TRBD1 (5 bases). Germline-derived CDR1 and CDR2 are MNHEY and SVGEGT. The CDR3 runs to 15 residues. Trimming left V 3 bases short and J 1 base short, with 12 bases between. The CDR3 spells CASSYGRVANTEAFF. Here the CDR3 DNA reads TGTGCCAGCAGTTATGGCAGGGTGGCGAACACTGAAGCTTTCTTT.

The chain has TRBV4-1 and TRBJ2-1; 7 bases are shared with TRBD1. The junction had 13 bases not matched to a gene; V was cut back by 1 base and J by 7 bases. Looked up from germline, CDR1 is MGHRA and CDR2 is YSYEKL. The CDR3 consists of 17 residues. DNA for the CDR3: TGCGCCAGCAGCCAAGTAATCGGCCGACAGGGAAGGAATGAGCAGTTCTTC. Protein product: CASSQVIGRQGRNEQFF.

The CDR3 DNA follows: TGTGCCAGCAGCTATGGACTAGCGGATACGCAGTATTTT. It yields the protein CASSYGLADTQYF. The chain carries TRBV9 and TRBJ2-3; 9 nucleotides line up with TRBD2. Trimming cost V 4 bases and J 6 bases; bases outside gene matches: 3. The CDR3 is made up of 13 amino acids. CDR1 and CDR2 from the germline V gene are SGDLS and YYNGEE.

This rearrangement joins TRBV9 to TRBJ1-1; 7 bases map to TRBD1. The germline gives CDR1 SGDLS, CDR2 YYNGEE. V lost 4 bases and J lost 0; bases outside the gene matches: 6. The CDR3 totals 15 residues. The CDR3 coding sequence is TGTGCCAGCAGCCCCAAACAGGGGTTGAACACTGAAGCTTTCTTT. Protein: CASSPKQGLNTEAFF.

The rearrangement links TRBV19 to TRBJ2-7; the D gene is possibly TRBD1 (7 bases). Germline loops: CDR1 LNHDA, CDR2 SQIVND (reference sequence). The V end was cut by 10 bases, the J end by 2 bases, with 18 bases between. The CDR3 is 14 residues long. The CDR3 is CATNDRRGPYEQYF. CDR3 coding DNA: TGTGCCACCAACGACAGGAGGGGGCCCTACGAGCAGTACTTC. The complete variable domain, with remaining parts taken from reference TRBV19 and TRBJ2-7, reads DGGITQSPKYLFRKEGQNVTLSCEQNLNHDAMYWYRQDPGQGLRLIYYSQIVNDFQKGDIAEGYSVSREKKESFPLTVTSAQKNPTAFYLCATNDRRGPYEQYFGPGTRLTVT.

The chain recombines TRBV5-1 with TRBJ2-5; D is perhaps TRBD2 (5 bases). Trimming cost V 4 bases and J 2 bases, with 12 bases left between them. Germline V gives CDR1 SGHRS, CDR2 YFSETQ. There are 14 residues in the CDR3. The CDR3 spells CASSQTSGQETQYF. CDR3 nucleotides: TGCGCCAGCAGCCAGACGTCGGGGCAAGAGACCCAGTACTTC.

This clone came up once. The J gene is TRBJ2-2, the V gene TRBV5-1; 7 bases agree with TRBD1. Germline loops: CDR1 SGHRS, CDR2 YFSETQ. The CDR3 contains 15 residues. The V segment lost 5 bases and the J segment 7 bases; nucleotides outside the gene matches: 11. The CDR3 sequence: CASRLTGSRVGELFF. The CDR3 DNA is TGCGCCAGCAGGCTGACAGGGTCTCGGGTCGGGGAGCTGTTTTTT.

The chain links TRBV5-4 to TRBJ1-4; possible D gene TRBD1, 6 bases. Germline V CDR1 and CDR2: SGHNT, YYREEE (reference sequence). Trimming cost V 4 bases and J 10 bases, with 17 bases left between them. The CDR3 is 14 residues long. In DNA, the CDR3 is TGTGCCAGCAGCCAGAACAGGGAAGTCGGAAAACTGTTTTTT. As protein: CASSQNREVGKLFF.

DNA of the CDR3: TGTGCCAGCAGCTTGTCCAGGGGGTTTGAGCAGTACTTC. Its translation is CASSLSRGFEQYF. V usage is TRBV5-5 and J usage is TRBJ2-7; TRBD1 agrees at 7 bases. Losses at the gene ends were 1 base for V and 7 bases for J; bases not matched to a gene: 5. The CDR3 runs to 13 residues. In germline, CDR1 is SGHKS, CDR2 YYEKEE (reference sequence).

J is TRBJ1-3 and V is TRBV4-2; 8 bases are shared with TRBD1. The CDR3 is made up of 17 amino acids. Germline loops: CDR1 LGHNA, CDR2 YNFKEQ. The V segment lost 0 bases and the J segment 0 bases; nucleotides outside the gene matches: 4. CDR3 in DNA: TGTGCCAGCAGCCAAGAGTCGGACAGGGTCTCTGGAAACACCATATATTTT. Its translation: CASSQESDRVSGNTIYF.

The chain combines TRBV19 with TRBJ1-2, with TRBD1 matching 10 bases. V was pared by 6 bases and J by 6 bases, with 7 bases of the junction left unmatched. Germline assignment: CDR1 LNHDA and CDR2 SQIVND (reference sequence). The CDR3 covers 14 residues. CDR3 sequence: CASRDRGREDGYTF. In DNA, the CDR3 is TGTGCCAGTAGGGACAGGGGGAGAGAGGATGGCTACACCTTC.

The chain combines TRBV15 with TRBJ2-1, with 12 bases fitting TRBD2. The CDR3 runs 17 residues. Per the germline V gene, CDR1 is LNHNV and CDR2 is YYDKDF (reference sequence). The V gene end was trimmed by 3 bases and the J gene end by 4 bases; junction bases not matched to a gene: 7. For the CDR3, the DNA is TGTGCCACCAGCAGCGGGACTACTAGCGGGAGGTACAATGAGCAGTTCTTC. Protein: CATSSGTTSGRYNEQFF.

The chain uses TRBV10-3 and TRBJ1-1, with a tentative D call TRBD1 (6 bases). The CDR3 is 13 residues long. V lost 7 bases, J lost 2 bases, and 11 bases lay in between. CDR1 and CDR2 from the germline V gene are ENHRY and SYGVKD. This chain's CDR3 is CAITRQENTEAFF. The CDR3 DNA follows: TGTGCCATCACACGACAGGAAAACACTGAAGCTTTCTTT.

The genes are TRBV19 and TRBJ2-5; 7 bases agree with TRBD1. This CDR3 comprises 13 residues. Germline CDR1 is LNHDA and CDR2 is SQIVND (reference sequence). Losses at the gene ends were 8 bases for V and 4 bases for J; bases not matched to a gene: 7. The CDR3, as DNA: TGTGCCAGTGGACAGGCCCAGGGAGAGACCCAGTACTTC. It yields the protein CASGQAQGETQYF.

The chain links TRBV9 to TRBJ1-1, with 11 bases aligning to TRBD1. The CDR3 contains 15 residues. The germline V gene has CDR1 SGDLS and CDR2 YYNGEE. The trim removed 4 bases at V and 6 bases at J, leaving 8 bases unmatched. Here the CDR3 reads CASSPQGTGGAEAFF. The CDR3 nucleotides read TGTGCCAGCAGCCCCCAGGGGACAGGGGGTGCTGAAGCTTTCTTT.

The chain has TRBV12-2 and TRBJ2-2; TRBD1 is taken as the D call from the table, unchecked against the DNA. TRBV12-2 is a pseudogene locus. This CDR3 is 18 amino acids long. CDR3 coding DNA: TGTGCAAGTCGCTTAGACCAAGACAGGGGGCGTTGTTCCGGGGAGCTGTTTTTT. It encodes CASRLDQDRGRCSGELFF.

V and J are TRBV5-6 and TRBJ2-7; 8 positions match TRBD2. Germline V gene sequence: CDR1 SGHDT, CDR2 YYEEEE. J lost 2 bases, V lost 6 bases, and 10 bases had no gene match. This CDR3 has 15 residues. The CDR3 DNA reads TGTGCCAGCAACCCGAAGGCGGGAGGTACCTACGAGCAGTACTTC. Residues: CASNPKAGGTYEQYF.

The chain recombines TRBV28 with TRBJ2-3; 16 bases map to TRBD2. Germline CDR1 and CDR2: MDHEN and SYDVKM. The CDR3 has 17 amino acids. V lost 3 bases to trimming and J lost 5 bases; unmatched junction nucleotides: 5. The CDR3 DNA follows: TGTGCCAGCAGTTTGGGACTAGCGGGAGGGCCTAAAGATACGCAGTATTTT. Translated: CASSLGLAGGPKDTQYF.

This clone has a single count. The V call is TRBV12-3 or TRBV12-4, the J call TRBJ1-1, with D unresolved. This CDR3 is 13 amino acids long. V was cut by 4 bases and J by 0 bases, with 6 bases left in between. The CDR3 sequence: CASSSNLNTEAFF. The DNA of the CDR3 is TGTGCCAGCAGTTCAAATTTGAACACTGAAGCTTTCTTT.

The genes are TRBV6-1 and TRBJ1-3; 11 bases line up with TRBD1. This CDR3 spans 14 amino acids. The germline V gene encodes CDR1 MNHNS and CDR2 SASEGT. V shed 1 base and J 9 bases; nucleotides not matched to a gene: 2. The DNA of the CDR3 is TGTGCCAGCAGTGAAGGGACAGGGGGCATCACCATATATTTT. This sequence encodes CASSEGTGGITIYF.